This T cell receptor (beta chain) stems from a study of low-dose radiotherapy and immunotherapy resistance in tumors. Study as a whole: Cohort 1 received 0.5 Gy per fraction every 2 weeks, totaling 6.5 Gy. Per fraction, Cohort 2 was given 1 Gy every two weeks, accumulating a total of 13 Gy over 26 weeks. Intravenous administration to patients comprised nivolumab at 240 mg every two weeks and ipilimumab at 1 mg/kg every six weeks.

Time point of the sample: after trial treatment. The treatment denotes: LDRT plus nivolumab, ipilimumab, low-dose cyclophosphamide and aspirin (RACIN trial). The germline CDR1 and CDR2 sequences are SGDLS and YYNGEE. V gave up 2 bases and J gave up 0 bases, with 6 bases separating them. The CDR3 is 13 residues long. TRAV- and TRBV-specific primers primed first-strand cDNA, covering alpha and beta chains. Amplification of TCRs used a constant-region primer and V-primer adapter for roughly 20 PCR cycles. Each CDR3 protein gets one entry after TCRdb re-called the reads with MiXCR. The sample holds roughly 32,000 distinct CDR3 sequences, around 54% seen once. The sample holds many counts of this clonotype.

The sample here was PBMCs, taken after low-dose radiotherapy plus immunotherapy. This TCR came from a male donor with gallbladder cancer. The rearrangement links TRBV9 to TRBJ2-7; no firm D call. The CDR3 protein is CASSVESSYEQYF. The CDR3 DNA follows: TGTGCCAGCAGCGTCGAGAGCTCCTACGAGCAGTACTTC.